This is a list of T cell receptor beta chains from one sample in a study of low-dose radiotherapy and immunotherapy resistance in tumors. Via MiXCR, TCRdb re-called the reads, giving one row per CDR3 protein. The table includes tens of thousands of distinct CDR3 sequences, 20% to 25% detected once. Sequenced here: PBMCs, sampled before treatment. The receptors derive from a male donor with prostate cancer. Both conserved end residues are part of each CDR3. Each record gives: clone size, D gene, V gene, J gene, CDR3 protein, CDR3 DNA. The D gene is left open where the match is weak. The size entry is marked missing in some rows and otherwise reads once, few, many or a size class.

>many|TRBD1|TRBV29-1|TRBJ2-7
CSVRPGGIAEQYF
TGCAGCGTTAGGCCAGGGGGAATAGCCGAGCAGTACTTC
>many|TRBD2|TRBV20-1|TRBJ2-1
CSARDGTSGRSSYNEQFF
TGCAGTGCTAGAGACGGGACTAGCGGGAGGAGCTCCTACAATGAGCAGTTCTTC
>.|TRBD2|TRBV5-4|TRBJ2-3
CASSRGTSGSGDTQYF
TGTGCCAGCAGCCGTGGGACTAGCGGGAGCGGGGATACGCAGTATTTT
>.|.|TRBV18|TRBJ1-1
CASSPPKGVNTEAFF
TGTGCCAGCTCACCACCGAAGGGGGTGAACACTGAAGCTTTCTTT
>few|.|TRBV2|TRBJ2-3
CASRMGITDTQYF
TGTGCCAGCCGGATGGGAATCACAGATACGCAGTATTTT
>medium-sized|.|TRBV11-1|TRBJ2-3
CASTLDWETSTDTQYF
TGTGCCAGCACCCTGGACTGGGAGACTAGCACAGATACGCAGTATTTT
>many|.|TRBV6-6|TRBJ2-1
CASSYSLLAEQFF
TGTGCCAGCAGTTACTCTCTCCTAGCGGAGCAGTTCTTC
>.|TRBD1|TRBV29-1|TRBJ2-3
CSVGQITSTDTQYF
TGCAGCGTGGGACAGATAACTAGCACAGATACGCAGTATTTT
>.|.|TRBV3-1|TRBJ2-7
CASRGGGYEQYF
TGTGCCAGCAGAGGAGGGGGCTACGAGCAGTACTTC
>many|.|TRBV29-1|TRBJ1-1
CSVHSVLEAFF
TGCAGCGTTCACAGCGTCCTGGAAGCTTTCTTT
>many|.|TRBV5-1|TRBJ1-2
CASSLAGSLNYGYTF
TGCGCCAGCAGCTTGGCCGGCAGCCTCAACTATGGCTACACCTTC
>many|TRBD2|TRBV7-8|TRBJ2-1
CASSPPLAGNNEQFF
TGTGCCAGCAGTCCACCCCTAGCGGGAAACAATGAGCAGTTCTTC
>many|.|TRBV12-3/TRBV12-4|TRBJ1-5
CASSLVGSNQPQHF
TGTGCCAGCAGTTTGGTTGGTAGCAATCAGCCCCAGCATTTT
>many|TRBD1|TRBV30|TRBJ2-7
CAWSFRDRPPYEQYF
TGTGCCTGGAGTTTCCGGGACAGGCCACCGTACGAGCAGTACTTC
>many|.|TRBV4-1|TRBJ2-2
CASSQDRKGANTGELFF
TGCGCCAGCAGCCAAGATCGGAAAGGGGCGAACACCGGGGAGCTGTTTTTT
>many|.|TRBV20-1|TRBJ2-1
CSAELLTYNEQFF
TGCAGTGCAGAATTACTGACCTACAATGAGCAGTTCTTC
>many|TRBD2|TRBV4-2|TRBJ2-1
CASSQAGTTTYSEQFF
TGTGCCAGCAGCCAAGCCGGGACTACTACCTACTCTGAGCAGTTCTTC
>few|.|TRBV28|TRBJ2-7
CASSYAASEQYF
TGTGCCAGCAGTTACGCCGCTAGCGAGCAGTACTTC
>many|.|TRBV6-2/TRBV6-3|TRBJ2-5
CASSLIRGETQYF
TGTGCCAGCAGTCTAATTAGGGGGGAGACCCAGTACTTC
>.|TRBD1|TRBV28|TRBJ2-7
CASSPSTGNYEQYF
TGTGCCAGCAGTCCGTCGACAGGGAACTACGAGCAGTACTTC
>many|.|TRBV18|TRBJ2-7
CASSLSRGPYEQYF
TGTGCCAGCTCACTCTCCCGGGGGCCCTACGAGCAGTACTTC
>few|TRBD1|TRBV5-4|TRBJ2-7
CASSRGDSSTYEQYF
TGTGCCAGCAGCCGTGGGGACAGCAGCACCTACGAGCAGTACTTC
>.|.|TRBV29-1|TRBJ2-1
CSVVSGVGADNEQFF
TGCAGCGTTGTATCGGGAGTGGGAGCGGACAATGAGCAGTTCTTC
>few|.|TRBV4-3|TRBJ1-1
CASSQVHGQNTEAFF
TGCGCCAGCAGCCAAGTGCACGGGCAAAACACTGAAGCTTTCTTT
>.|.|TRBV5-3|TRBJ2-7
CASSYVRGGGYEQYF
TGTGCCAGCAGCTACGTAAGGGGGGGAGGATACGAGCAGTACTTC
>many|TRBD1|TRBV5-1|TRBJ2-7
CASSSGQGFYEQYF
TGCGCCAGCAGCTCGGGACAGGGGTTCTACGAGCAGTACTTC
>many|.|TRBV28|TRBJ2-7
CASSIQGAVNEQYF
TGTGCCAGCAGTATTCAGGGAGCTGTCAACGAGCAGTACTTC
>few|.|TRBV5-1|TRBJ2-7
CASSLNRDYEQYF
TGCGCCAGCAGCTTGAACAGAGATTACGAGCAGTACTTC
>many|TRBD2|TRBV28|TRBJ2-7
CASSGTSGRAIYEQYF
TGTGCCAGCAGCGGGACTAGCGGGAGGGCTATCTACGAGCAGTACTTC
>.|TRBD1|TRBV28|TRBJ2-3
CASRETGAGTDTQYF
TGTGCCAGCAGAGAGACAGGGGCTGGCACAGATACGCAGTATTTT
>.|.|TRBV4-3|TRBJ1-5
CASRRETGNQPQHF
TGCGCCAGCCGTCGGGAGACAGGAAATCAGCCCCAGCATTTT
>few|.|TRBV28|TRBJ1-2
CASSYVLAGGYTF
TGTGCCAGCAGTTATGTCCTGGCAGGAGGCTACACCTTC
>many|TRBD1|TRBV25-1|TRBJ2-1
CASLEPGTGGNEQFF
TGTGCCAGCTTAGAGCCCGGGACAGGGGGCAATGAGCAGTTCTTC
>.|TRBD1|TRBV2|TRBJ2-7
CAMNRGSEQYF
TGTGCCATGAACAGGGGTAGCGAGCAGTACTTC
>.|.|TRBV29-1|TRBJ1-2
CSVQSMSGDGYTF
TGCAGCGTTCAAAGTATGAGCGGGGATGGCTACACCTTC
>many|.|TRBV3-1|TRBJ1-1
CASSHAFVGRNTEAFF
TGTGCCAGCAGCCACGCTTTCGTGGGTAGAAACACTGAAGCTTTCTTT
>many|.|TRBV11-2|TRBJ2-1
CASSSHGRDTFYNEQFF
TGTGCCAGCAGCTCCCACGGCCGGGACACCTTCTACAATGAGCAGTTCTTC
>many|.|TRBV5-1|TRBJ1-1
CASSPGAQVEAFF
TGCGCCAGCAGCCCCGGGGCCCAGGTTGAAGCTTTCTTT
>many|TRBD1|TRBV3-1|TRBJ2-1
CASSQVTGTGGNNEQFF
TGTGCCAGCAGCCAGGTTACCGGGACAGGGGGCAACAATGAGCAGTTCTTC
>.|.|TRBV10-3|TRBJ1-6
CAISEASGSLHF
TGTGCCATCAGTGAGGCGTCGGGATCCCTCCACTTT
>few|.|TRBV6-2/TRBV6-3|TRBJ2-7
CASSSSGTVSYEQYF
TGTGCCAGCAGTTCTTCCGGGACGGTCTCCTACGAGCAGTACTTC
>medium-sized|TRBD1|TRBV5-5|TRBJ1-5
CASSEGQGGQPQHF
TGTGCCAGCAGCGAGGGACAGGGCGGCCAGCCCCAGCATTTT
>many|TRBD1|TRBV4-1|TRBJ2-1
CASSPPGTGNREQFF
TGCGCCAGCAGCCCCCCCGGGACAGGGAATAGAGAGCAGTTCTTC
>.|TRBD1|TRBV28|TRBJ1-6
CAATPGTGSLSPLHF
TGTGCCGCAACCCCCGGGACAGGATCTCTTTCACCCCTCCACTTT
>many|.|TRBV7-9|TRBJ2-7
CASSLGSGTRPYF
TGTGCCAGCAGCTTAGGGAGCGGAACAAGACCGTACTTC
>once|TRBD1|TRBV7-9|TRBJ2-6
CASSPDRTGANVLTF
TGTGCCAGCAGCCCGGACAGGACTGGGGCCAACGTCCTGACTTTC
>many|.|TRBV3-1|TRBJ2-5
CASSQDQGSQETQYF
TGTGCCAGCAGCCAAGATCAAGGGTCCCAAGAGACCCAGTACTTC
>many|.|TRBV15|TRBJ2-2
CATSKSWGTGELFF
TGTGCCACCAGCAAGTCCTGGGGCACCGGGGAGCTGTTTTTT
>many|.|TRBV28|TRBJ1-4
CASSLTGLRANEKLFF
TGTGCCAGCAGTTTAACGGGCCTTAGGGCTAATGAAAAACTGTTTTTT
>many|.|TRBV20-1|TRBJ1-5
CSASRGQEPQHF
TGCAGTGCTAGCAGGGGACAAGAGCCCCAGCATTTT
>.|TRBD1|TRBV28|TRBJ1-1
CASSPQGAYTEAFF
TGTGCCAGCAGCCCACAGGGGGCCTACACTGAAGCTTTCTTT
>.|TRBD1|TRBV5-1|TRBJ2-2
CASSFRTGLGTGELFF
TGCGCCAGCAGCTTTAGGACAGGGCTTGGCACCGGGGAGCTGTTTTTT
>many|TRBD2|TRBV7-8|TRBJ2-5
CASSPQERGVETQYF
TGTGCCAGCAGCCCCCAGGAGCGGGGTGTAGAGACCCAGTACTTC
>many|.|TRBV5-1|TRBJ2-6
CASSLGSGANVLTF
TGCGCCAGCAGCTTAGGGTCCGGGGCCAACGTCCTGACTTTC
>medium-sized|TRBD1|TRBV19|TRBJ2-7
CASSPRTGISPEQYF
TGTGCCAGTAGTCCGAGGACAGGGATCAGTCCCGAGCAGTACTTC
>.|TRBD1|TRBV4-1|TRBJ2-1
CASNNQGALNEQFF
TGCGCCAGCAACAACCAGGGGGCGCTTAATGAGCAGTTCTTC
>many|.|TRBV28|TRBJ2-1
CASTSRPADHNEQFF
TGTGCCAGCACCTCTCGGCCAGCGGACCACAATGAGCAGTTCTTC
>.|.|TRBV6-6|TRBJ2-1
CASSELGGFNEQFF
TGTGCCAGCAGTGAACTTGGGGGTTTCAATGAGCAGTTCTTC
>many|.|TRBV24-1|TRBJ1-2
CATSESGVQGYTF
TGTGCCACCAGTGAGTCAGGGGTACAGGGCTACACCTTC